This T cell receptor (beta chain) was retrieved from a study of T cells after yellow fever vaccination. Findings of the study overall: High-abundance clonotypes from the bulk population could contaminate FACS-sorted repertoires. Shared CD4/CD8 clonotypes were a small share, likely from convergent recombination. Booster sampling recovered most clones from primary vaccination (under 97% CD4, around 88% CD8).

The study made its TCR cDNA through 5'RACE template switching. That step introduced a universal primer site along with UMIs. TCRdb itself ran the 5' RACE reads through MiXCR, one entry per CDR3 protein. The table shows 250,000 to 350,000 distinct CDR3 sequences, with 6.8% occurring only once. This clonotype was seen only a few times. Antigen specificity is unknown. The clonotype was recovered from a young man who received the YFV17D yellow fever vaccine. Sequencing used PBMCs, obtained about 41 days after the first yellow fever vaccination.

DNA of the CDR3: TGTGCCAGCTCACCCATTAGCGGGGGAAACTACGAGCAGTACTTC. Its protein product is CASSPISGGNYEQYF. The chain joins TRBV18 to TRBJ2-7; 9 bases are shared with TRBD2. V was pared by 3 bases and J by 3 bases, with 6 bases of the junction left unmatched. This CDR3 has 15 amino acids. Per the germline V gene, CDR1 is KGHSH and CDR2 is LQKENI.